One sample yielded the 12 T cell receptor beta chains listed below, sequenced in a study of OX40 agonist ivuxolimab in advanced cancers. Sequencing used immunoSEQ multiplex PCR; TCRdb keeps in-frame clones, though not all of them. The profile shows roughly 68,000 clones, 84% of them singletons. Sequencing used CD4+ or CD8+ T cells sorted from blood, obtained in a trial of the OX40 agonist ivuxolimab. These receptors were obtained from an adult with an advanced solid tumor such as melanoma, head and neck, liver or kidney cancer.

The chain carries TRBV4-2 and TRBJ2-7; D ambiguous. Germline CDR1 is LGHNA and CDR2 is YNFKEQ. The V and J ends lost 3 bases and 4 bases respectively, with 13 bases between them. This CDR3 has 14 residues. The CDR3 DNA reads as TGTGCCAGCAGCCAGGAATCTAGGCGATACGAGCAGTACTTC. Its translation: CASSQESRRYEQYF.

The rearrangement links TRBV5-4 to TRBJ2-2; no firm D call. The germline V gene has CDR1 SGHNT and CDR2 YYREEE (reference sequence). This CDR3 region has 15 residues. The V gene lost 0 bases and the J gene lost 2 bases, with 8 bases spanning the gap. The CDR3 coding sequence is TGTGCCAGCAGCTTGGATTTCAGCAACACCGGGGAGCTGTTTTTT. This codes for CASSLDFSNTGELFF.

CDR3 in amino acids: CASSSGTGVIQPQHF. As DNA, the CDR3 is TGTGCCAGCAGTTCCGGGACAGGGGTAATTCAGCCCCAGCATTTT. The V and J genes are TRBV27 and TRBJ1-5, with 10 positions matching TRBD1. J was trimmed by 6 bases and V by 4 bases; bases with no gene match: 6. This CDR3 has 15 residues. Per the germline V gene, CDR1 is MNHEY and CDR2 is SMNVEV (reference sequence).

CDR3 amino acids: CASSLASAEPNYGYTF. The CDR3 coding sequence is TGCGCCAGCAGCTTGGCCTCGGCAGAACCAAACTATGGCTACACCTTC. V usage is TRBV5-1 and J usage is TRBJ1-2; no clear D. The CDR3 totals 16 residues. V lost 0 bases, J lost 2 bases, and 14 bases lay in between. From germline, CDR1 is SGHRS and CDR2 YFSETQ.

This clone was seen only once. The rearrangement links TRBV10-3 to TRBJ2-3; D is uncertain. Germline CDR1 ENHRY, CDR2 SYGVKD. This CDR3 spans 13 amino acids. V was shortened by 5 bases and J by 5 bases, with 11 bases between the two germline ends. Written as DNA, the CDR3 is TGTGCCATCAGTCTGAACTCACAAGATACGCAGTATTTT. This gives the protein CAISLNSQDTQYF.

The rearrangement links TRBV28 to TRBJ2-5, with a possible D match to TRBD2 (6 bases). Trimming cost V 7 bases and J 6 bases, with 18 bases left between them. CDR1 MDHEN and CDR2 SYDVKM come from the germline V gene. The CDR3 runs to 14 residues. The CDR3 DNA sequence: TGTGCCAGCACCCCGCGGCGGGAAATGCAGACCCAGTACTTC. This translates into CASTPRREMQTQYF.

The rearrangement uses TRBV15 and TRBJ1-6; D uncertain. Germline lookup yields CDR1 LNHNV and CDR2 YYDKDF (reference sequence). V dropped 2 bases and J dropped 8 bases, with 7 bases sitting between them. This CDR3 is 13 amino acids long. CDR3 residues: CATSRQRDSPLHF. The CDR3 nucleotides are TGTGCCACCAGCAGACAGAGGGATTCACCCCTCCACTTT.

The rearrangement uses TRBV5-1 and TRBJ2-2; TRBD2 might be the D (6 bases). Germline V CDR1 and CDR2: SGHRS, YFSETQ. The CDR3 is made up of 17 amino acids. V was cut by 4 bases and J by 2 bases, with 18 bases left in between. The CDR3 reads CASSLDLSGLNTGELFF. The CDR3 DNA is TGCGCCAGCAGCCTAGATCTTAGCGGCCTTAACACCGGGGAGCTGTTTTTT. The variable domain in full, with the rest retrieved from reference TRBV5-1 and TRBJ2-2, is KAGVTQTPRYLIKTRGQQVTLSCSPISGHRSVSWYQQTPGQGLQFLFEYFSETQRNKGNFPGRFSGRQFSNSRSEMNVSTLELGDSALYLCASSLDLSGLNTGELFFGEGSRLTVL.

CDR3 amino acids: CASSPGAMNTEAFF. The CDR3 DNA reads TGTGCCAGCTCACCCGGGGCCATGAACACTGAAGCTTTCTTT. The J gene is TRBJ1-1, the V gene TRBV18, with D maybe TRBD1 (5 bases). Trimming pared 3 bases from V and 0 bases from J, leaving 8 bases between. This CDR3 is built from 14 residues. Germline V gene data show CDR1 as KGHSH and CDR2 as LQKENI.

V and J are TRBV6-5 and TRBJ2-5; 8 nucleotides agree with TRBD1. The J call could be wrong; TRBJ2-7 is a better fit for the DNA end. CDR3 length equals 12 residues. CDR1 and CDR2 from the germline V gene are MNHEY and SVGAGI. The CDR3 DNA reads as TGTGCCAGCAGTCGAACAGGGGGCGAGCAGTACTTC. Amino acid sequence: CASSRTGGEQYF.

The V call is TRBV21-1, the J call TRBJ2-5; TRBD2 is the table's D call, not checked against the DNA. TRBV21-1 is labeled a pseudogene. The CDR3 totals 16 residues. The CDR3 region is CASSKTLSGRQETQYF. The CDR3 DNA follows: TGTGCCAGCAGCAAAACCTTGTCAGGGAGGCAAGAGACCCAGTACTTC.

The chain uses TRBV5-1 and TRBJ2-1; 9 bases agree with TRBD2. Germline V lookup: CDR1 SGHRS, CDR2 YFSETQ. After removal of 2 bases from V and 4 bases from J, the junction contained 10 bases not matched to a gene. This CDR3 is built from 17 residues. Written as DNA, the CDR3 is TGCGCCAGCAGCTTACATAGCGGGAGAGAGTTGTACAATGAGCAGTTCTTC. It encodes CASSLHSGRELYNEQFF. The full variable domain, with the rest looked up from reference TRBV5-1 and TRBJ2-1, is KAGVTQTPRYLIKTRGQQVTLSCSPISGHRSVSWYQQTPGQGLQFLFEYFSETQRNKGNFPGRFSGRQFSNSRSEMNVSTLELGDSALYLCASSLHSGRELYNEQFFGPGTRLTVL.